In this sample, the clone carrying this TCR beta chain turned up a few times. This entry belongs to a study of cytomegalovirus exposure and HLA in healthy donors. Study-level background: The approximately 120 validation repertoires used the same platform as the roughly 610 first-cohort repertoires, a later analysis reported.

Germline V lookup: CDR1 SGHNT, CDR2 YYREEE (reference sequence). The V gene end was trimmed by 1 base and the J gene end by 10 bases; junction bases not matched to a gene: 6. The CDR3 totals 13 residues. The validation cohort, a group of over a hundred subjects, included the donors and was separate from the roughly 600-subject first cohort. TCRdb keeps only in-frame clones here, not all; method: immunoSEQ multiplex PCR. This table has 130,000 to 150,000 clones, 87% appearing once. This receptor was obtained from a man aged 18-30 years in good health and CMV-seropositive. Specimen: PBMCs. V gene TRBV5-4 combines with J gene TRBJ1-1; the match to TRBD1 covers 8 bases. The chain's CDR3 is CASSLKDREGAFF. The DNA of the CDR3 is TGTGCCAGCAGCTTGAAGGACAGGGAGGGAGCTTTCTTT. The entire variable domain, with the rest obtained from reference TRBV5-4 and TRBJ1-1, is as follows: ETGVTQSPTHLIKTRGQQVTLRCSSQSGHNTVSWYQQALGQGPQFIFQYYREEENGRGNFPPRFSGLQFPNYSSELNVNALELDDSALYLCASSLKDREGAFFGQGTRLTVV.